The subject of this entry is one T cell receptor (beta chain). No cognate antigen has been identified for it. The record has no base qualities; no much larger clone is one base away. The CDR3 regions of human TCRbeta chains were subjected to immunosequencing. The study's processing was this. TCRs in the repertoires were matched against a reference library of SARS-CoV-2-specific TCRs that had been generated with the MIRA antigen-specificity platform. Breadth was defined as the fraction of unique TCRs that were SARS-CoV-2-associated, and depth was defined as the fraction of total T cells that were SARS-CoV-2-associated. Each spike-specific TCR was assigned to its reactive spike region and to a CD4 or CD8 class using the MIRA data. Log10-transformed breadth and depth values were compared by one-way ANOVA with Sidak's multiple comparisons tests. TCRdb's version of the immuneACCESS table is confined to in-frame rearrangements and falls short of the full clone set. An unresolved V gene accounts for under half of the shortfall where checked; the remainder is of unknown origin. V, J and clone size are taken as reported in that table, and D and trimming were inferred from the DNA itself. In this sample the table shows approximately 90,000 clones, roughly 89% of which occur a single time. The ten largest account for about 2.2% of the sample.

These data originate in a study of T cell responses to AZD1222 COVID-19 vaccine (dated by TCRdb to the early 2020s). Regarding the research as a whole: AZD1222 recipients with second doses at about 4 weeks or about 12 weeks were pooled, because spike-specific TCR depth and breadth did not differ between schedules. A total of 233 trial participants underwent TCR sequencing, of whom 207 received two doses of AZD1222 and some 26 received two doses of the MenACWY control vaccine. Trial participants were enrolled by age into 18-55, 56-69 and 70-plus year subgroups, with approximately 150, 28 and 58 TCR-sequenced participants respectively.

Study-wide findings and limitations: Most participants were white British and females outnumbered males, and the authors suggested that clonal diversity may have been underestimated. The 56-69-year group was small, and its depth increase did not reach significance, likely because of low power. After two AZD1222 doses, both the breadth and the depth of spike-specific TCRs were significantly higher than at day 0 and than in MenACWY recipients. Conclusions about previously exposed vaccinees were limited because only 5 or 6 AZD1222 recipients were SARS-CoV-2 seropositive at baseline. Because no samples from the day 14 peak response were available, repertoires could be characterized only after the peak T cell response. CD4 TCRs associated with the vaccine covered the entire spike protein, and the dominant responses were in regions 160-218 and 743-854. Nearly half of unique spike-specific TCRs reportedly recognized epitopes outside regions mutated in the B.1.351 and B.1.1.7 variants.

From its cysteine to its phenylalanine, the CDR3 spans 12 amino acids. Of all the DNA, just the CDR3 is kept, 36 bases in frame from base 1. Deletion took 8 bases off V and 4 bases off J, with a span of 11 bases between the germline ends. The time point tag for this specimen amounts to: baseline before first vaccination. Vaccinee samples were obtained from the UK trials COV001 and COV002, which included a single-blind randomized controlled phase 2/3 trial of AZD1222 (ChAdOx1 nCoV-19) in healthy adults. For TCRbeta chain sequencing, PBMC samples from trial participants were taken at day 0 and at day 28 after the second dose.

The TCR sequence derives from an adult in good health. Recombination joined TRBV12-3 or TRBV12-4 with TRBJ1-2; TRBD1 is a weak D gene call, 6 bases matching. The sequenced sample was peripheral blood, obtained on day 0 of AZD1222 vaccination. The CDR3 has the sequence CASQGWAYGYTF. The DNA reads as follows: TGTGCCAGCCAGGGGTGGGCCTATGGCTACACCTTC.